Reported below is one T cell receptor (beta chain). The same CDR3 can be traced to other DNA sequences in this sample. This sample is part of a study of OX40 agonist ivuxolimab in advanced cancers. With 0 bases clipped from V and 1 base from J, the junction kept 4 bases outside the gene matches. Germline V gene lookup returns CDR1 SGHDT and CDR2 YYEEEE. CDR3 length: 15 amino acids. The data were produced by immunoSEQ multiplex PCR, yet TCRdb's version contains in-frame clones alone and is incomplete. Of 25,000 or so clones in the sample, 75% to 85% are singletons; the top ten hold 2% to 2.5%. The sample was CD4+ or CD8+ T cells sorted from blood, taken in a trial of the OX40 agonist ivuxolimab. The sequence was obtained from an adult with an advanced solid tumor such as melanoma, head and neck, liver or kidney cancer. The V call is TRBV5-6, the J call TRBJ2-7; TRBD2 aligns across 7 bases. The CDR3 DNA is TGTGCCAGCAGCTTGGGTCTGGGGGGGTCCTACGAGCAGTACTTC. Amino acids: CASSLGLGGSYEQYF.